This is a list of T cell receptor beta chains from one sample in a study of blood T cell repertoires in COVID-19. Assay: immunoSEQ multiplex PCR; the TCRdb copy retains only in-frame clones and omits some. This sample has 200,000 to 250,000 clones, with approximately 91% found just once. What was sequenced was peripheral blood. All receptors derive from a woman aged 60-70 years with acute or convalescent COVID-19. Each CDR3 is given with its conserved first and last residue. The order of the fields is V gene, D gene, J gene, CDR3 length, clone size, CDR3 protein, CDR3 DNA. D genes are given only for firm matches. Clone sizes are given selectively: once, few, many, or a class where the clone is expanded.

TRBV19	.	TRBJ2-5	15	.	CASSIGSTVQETQYF	TGTGCCAGTAGTATCGGATCGACAGTCCAAGAGACCCAGTACTTC
TRBV5-6	TRBD1	TRBJ1-6	17	.	CASSLVQGASYNSPLHF	TGTGCCAGCAGCTTGGTACAGGGGGCATCCTATAATTCACCCCTCCACTTT
TRBV7-2	.	TRBJ1-1	15	.	CASSFTVTGFSEAFF	TGTGCCAGCAGTTTTACAGTTACTGGGTTTTCTGAAGCTTTCTTT
TRBV6-2/TRBV6-3	TRBD2	TRBJ2-1	18	.	CASSYSVRGTHQVDEQFF	TGTGCCAGCAGTTACTCGGTGCGGGGGACCCATCAGGTCGATGAGCAGTTCTTC
TRBV5-1	.	TRBJ2-3	15	.	CASSLAGYHTDTQYF	TGCGCCAGCAGCTTGGCCGGGTACCACACAGATACGCAGTATTTT
TRBV3-1/TRBV3-2	.	TRBJ1-1	16	.	CASSQVLGLPGTEAFF	TGTGCCAGCAGCCAAGTATTGGGACTCCCGGGAACTGAAGCTTTCTTT
TRBV2	.	TRBJ2-3	13	.	CASSEVQADTQYF	TGTGCCAGCAGTGAAGTCCAGGCAGATACGCAGTATTTT
TRBV6-5	.	TRBJ1-5	13	.	CASSRTVNQPQHF	TGTGCCAGCAGCCGGACAGTAAATCAGCCCCAGCATTTT
TRBV19	.	TRBJ2-4	18	.	CASSRILGADLAKNIQYF	TGTGCCAGTAGCCGGATCCTAGGGGCTGACCTAGCCAAAAACATTCAGTACTTC
TRBV19	.	TRBJ1-4	18	.	CASSMMTASMQTNEKLFF	TGTGCCAGTAGTATGATGACAGCCTCAATGCAAACTAATGAAAAACTGTTTTTT
TRBV11-3	TRBD2	TRBJ2-5	15	.	CASSKRTSGGETQYF	TGTGCCAGCAGCAAACGGACTAGCGGGGGAGAGACCCAGTACTTC
TRBV28	.	TRBJ2-5	13	.	CASILAGQETQYF	TGTGCCAGCATACTGGCGGGGCAAGAGACCCAGTACTTC
TRBV6-1	.	TRBJ1-4	14	few	CASSDRAFNEKLFF	TGTGCCAGCAGTGACAGGGCCTTTAATGAAAAACTGTTTTTT
TRBV11-2	TRBD2	TRBJ2-3	15	.	CASSPSGGARDTQYF	TGTGCCAGCAGTCCGAGCGGGGGGGCCAGGGATACGCAGTATTTT
TRBV7-2	TRBD2	TRBJ2-3	16	.	CASTPGLALFTDTQYF	TGTGCCAGCACCCCCGGACTAGCCCTCTTCACAGATACGCAGTATTTT
TRBV19	TRBD2	TRBJ2-7	15	.	CASSIVAGGPREQYF	TGTGCCAGTAGTATAGTAGCGGGGGGGCCTCGCGAGCAGTACTTC
TRBV27	.	TRBJ2-7	13	.	CASSPTVSYEQYF	TGTGCCAGCAGTCCGACAGTCTCCTACGAGCAGTACTTC
TRBV9	.	TRBJ2-3	13	once	CASSVRVRDTQYF	TGTGCCAGCAGCGTCCGAGTCAGGGATACGCAGTATTTT
TRBV29-1	TRBD2	TRBJ2-3	14	.	CSAGEGRGTDTQYF	TGCAGCGCCGGGGAGGGGCGAGGCACAGATACGCAGTATTTT
TRBV4-3	.	TRBJ2-7	14	.	CASSQVVSTYEQYF	TGCGCCAGCAGCCAAGTCGTCAGTACCTACGAGCAGTACTTC
TRBV27	.	TRBJ2-3	15	.	CASSLEDSRADTQYF	TGTGCCAGCAGTTTAGAGGACTCACGCGCAGATACGCAGTATTTT
TRBV28	.	TRBJ2-7	16	.	CASSRGHLAQTYEQYF	TGTGCCAGCAGCAGAGGACATCTAGCGCAGACCTACGAGCAGTACTTC
TRBV7-2	.	TRBJ2-3	17	.	CASTSGRGMRSQDTQYF	TGTGCCAGCACCTCAGGGCGCGGGATGAGGTCTCAAGATACGCAGTATTTT
TRBV7-2	.	TRBJ2-4	13	few	CASSLVASRVQYF	TGTGCCAGCAGCTTAGTCGCGTCGAGGGTTCAGTACTTC
TRBV28	TRBD1	TRBJ2-7	14	.	CASSQSQGDHEQYF	TGTGCCAGCAGTCAATCCCAGGGGGACCACGAGCAGTACTTC
TRBV5-1	.	TRBJ2-2	13	.	CASSYYRAGELFF	TGCGCCAGCAGCTACTACAGGGCTGGGGAGCTGTTTTTT
TRBV30	TRBD1	TRBJ1-2	12	.	CAWSVGTDGYTF	TGTGCCTGGAGTGTTGGGACAGATGGCTACACCTTC
TRBV7-2	TRBD2	TRBJ2-1	16	few	CASSSPSGRRIAEQFF	TGTGCCAGCAGCTCGCCTAGCGGGAGGAGGATTGCTGAGCAGTTCTTC